Detailed here is one T cell receptor beta chain. Its antigen is undetermined. The CDR3 is made up of 14 amino acids. The J segment lost 4 bases and the V segment lost 4 bases, leaving 3 bases of the junction unmatched. Germline assignment: CDR1 LGHNA and CDR2 YSLEER. Only in-frame clones appear in the TCRdb table, and some are missing; sequencing was by immunoSEQ multiplex PCR. The top ten clones hold about 3% of a sample with tens of thousands of clones, under 95% of them seen once. This sample was included in a study of T cells after posttransplantation cyclophosphamide. Study results and limitations: Recipient CMV seropositivity and CMV reactivation strongly tracked TRB clonality. Skin or GI-infiltrating T cells shared few TRB sequences with blood. Donor-recipient repertoire similarity was low at 1-2 months, rising over year one.

Sequenced sample: PBMCs. The clonotype originates from a woman younger than 45 in good health and a related stem cell transplant donor. The chain uses TRBV4-3 and TRBJ2-3; 9 nucleotides agree with TRBD1. The CDR3 coding sequence is TGCGCCAGCAGCCCGGGACAGGGCTCAGATACGCAGTATTTT. Translation gives CASSPGQGSDTQYF.